The 30 T cell receptor beta chains reported below all come from one sample, sequenced in a study of blood T cells in healthy people across ages. The authors ran a second PCR of roughly 6 to 12 cycles using a sample-barcoded 5' primer and a J-beta primer mix. TCRdb called the 5' RACE reads again in MiXCR, with one record for every CDR3 protein. The data show 650,000 to 900,000 distinct CDR3 sequences, with approximately 65% seen just once and 28% held by the top ten. Sequenced: blood. These receptor sequences come from a man aged 25-45 years in good health.

There are a few counts of this clonotype. The V and J genes are TRBV7-3 and TRBJ2-5, with D possibly matching TRBD2 (6 bases). The CDR3 is 13 amino acids. Trimming left V 10 bases short and J 6 bases short, with 18 bases between. The germline CDR1 and CDR2 sequences are SGHTA and FQGTGA. CDR3 in amino acids: CAKYSGLKQTQYF. The CDR3 DNA reads TGTGCCAAGTATAGCGGACTCAAGCAGACCCAGTACTTC.

J is TRBJ2-6 and V is TRBV4-3, with no clear D. Trimming took off 2 bases at V and 1 base at J, with 6 bases between the two ends. The germline CDR1 and CDR2 sequences are LGHNA and YSLEER. There are 15 residues in the CDR3. The DNA for the CDR3 is TGCGCCAGCAGCCAACTGGTATCTGGGGCCAACGTCCTGACTTTC. It yields the protein CASSQLVSGANVLTF.

This clonotype was seen once. The CDR3 here is CASTGQRTSGDYNEQFF. The CDR3 bases are TGTGCCAGCACGGGACAACGGACTAGCGGGGACTACAATGAGCAGTTCTTC. V is TRBV7-9 and J is TRBJ2-1; 12 positions agree with TRBD2. The CDR3 covers 17 residues. The germline V gene encodes CDR1 SEHNR and CDR2 FQNEAQ (reference sequence). Trimming cost V 7 bases and J 3 bases; bases outside gene matches: 10.

This sequence joins TRBV11-3 and TRBJ2-1, with D maybe TRBD1 (6 bases). Germline lookup yields CDR1 SGHNT and CDR2 YENEEA. V gave up 0 bases and J gave up 0 bases, with 12 bases separating them. CDR3 size: 17 residues. The CDR3 sequence is CASSLDGGGSSYNEQFF. CDR3 bases: TGTGCCAGCAGCTTAGATGGGGGCGGCAGCTCCTACAATGAGCAGTTCTTC.

This clonotype occurred once. This chain uses TRBV9 with TRBJ1-2; TRBD1 might be the D (6 bases). In germline, CDR1 is SGDLS, CDR2 YYNGEE. V lost 2 bases, J lost 2 bases, and 13 bases lay in between. The length of the CDR3 is 15 residues. The CDR3 DNA sequence: TGTGCCAGCAGCGTCTGGGGGGGGGCCAACTATGGCTACACCTTC. It is translated as CASSVWGGANYGYTF.

The genes are TRBV28 and TRBJ2-4; 9 bases match TRBD1. The closer fit of TRBJ2-7 to the DNA end suggests the J call may be wrong. This CDR3 region has 15 residues. Germline values: CDR1 MDHEN, CDR2 SYDVKM. This CDR3 is CASSTRDRVVYEQYF. The CDR3 DNA reads as TGTGCCAGCAGTACCCGGGACAGGGTAGTCTACGAGCAGTACTTC.

This clonotype occurred once. The CDR3 DNA reads as TGCGCCAGCAGCGATCCTAGCGGGGGGCGGGCAGAGACCCAGTACTTC. Translating it yields CASSDPSGGRAETQYF. The chain carries TRBV10-2 and TRBJ2-5; 11 bases match TRBD2. Germline lookup yields CDR1 WSHSY and CDR2 SAAADI. The J segment lost 4 bases and the V segment lost 6 bases, leaving 10 bases of the junction unmatched. This CDR3 spans 16 amino acids.

The chain has TRBV4-3 and TRBJ1-1; D possibly corresponds to TRBD1 (5 bases). Deletions cut 0 bases from V and 7 bases from J, with 15 bases between. Germline loops: CDR1 LGHNA, CDR2 YSLEER. The CDR3 has 15 residues. The DNA of the CDR3 is TGCGCCAGCAGCCAAGATCGGGGGGTTTCGGGTGAAGCTTTCTTT. Its translation is CASSQDRGVSGEAFF.

This sequence joins TRBV19 and TRBJ2-7; weak D call: TRBD1 (6 bases). CDR1 and CDR2 from the germline V gene are LNHDA and SQIVND (reference sequence). V dropped 2 bases and J dropped 3 bases, with 8 bases sitting between them. The CDR3 length is 13 residues. The CDR3 loop is CASSIQGNYEQYF. Written as DNA, the CDR3 is TGTGCCAGTAGTATACAGGGGAACTACGAGCAGTACTTC. Variable domain in full (rest from reference TRBV19 and TRBJ2-7): DGGITQSPKYLFRKEGQNVTLSCEQNLNHDAMYWYRQDPGQGLRLIYYSQIVNDFQKGDIAEGYSVSREKKESFPLTVTSAQKNPTAFYLCASSIQGNYEQYFGPGTRLTVT.

The V and J genes are TRBV28 and TRBJ2-5; tentatively, D is TRBD1 (6 bases). Germline loops: CDR1 MDHEN, CDR2 SYDVKM. The V end was cut by 6 bases, the J end by 3 bases, with 20 bases between. The CDR3 is 16 amino acids. Written as DNA, the CDR3 is TGTGCCAGCAGCCTCAATGGACAGCCCAGAAAAGAGACCCAGTACTTC. It encodes CASSLNGQPRKETQYF.

The chain couples TRBV5-1 to TRBJ2-5; D may correspond to TRBD1 or TRBD2 (6 bases each). The germline V gene encodes CDR1 SGHRS and CDR2 YFSETQ. Between the trimmed V and J ends, which lost 0 bases and 3 bases, there was a span of 15 bases. The CDR3 extends over 16 amino acids. The CDR3 bases are TGCGCCAGCAGCTTGGACCCGGGGGCAAAGGAAGAGACCCAGTACTTC. Translating it yields CASSLDPGAKEETQYF.

The chain uses TRBV15 and TRBJ2-1, with TRBD2 matching over 10 bases. The end of the DNA fits TRBJ2-7 better, so the J call may be wrong. CDR1 LNHNV and CDR2 YYDKDF come from the germline V gene (reference sequence). The CDR3 loop spans 16 amino acids. In DNA form, the CDR3 reads TGTGCCACCAGCAGAGATAGATGGCTAGCGGGGGTCGAGCAGTACTTC. Its translation: CATSRDRWLAGVEQYF.

Concerning this clonotype itself: An end of the junction differs from the germline gene, which may be a read error. V usage is TRBV5-1 and J usage is TRBJ2-7; tentatively, D is TRBD1 (6 bases). The CDR3 sequence is 14 residues long. CDR1 and CDR2 (germline): SGHRS, YFSETQ. DNA of the CDR3: TGCGCCAGCTCTAACCGGGACACCCACTACGAGCAGTACTTT. Translating gives CASSNRDTHYEQYF.

The chain uses TRBV5-1 and TRBJ2-3; D ambiguous. With 4 bases removed from V and 2 bases from J, the gap between germline ends came to 14 bases. Germline-derived CDR1 and CDR2 are SGHRS and YFSETQ. CDR3 length: 15 amino acids. The CDR3 bases are TGCGCCAGCAGCCCCCGCGGAACCCACACAGATACGCAGTATTTT. This codes for CASSPRGTHTDTQYF.

The chain recombines TRBV6-5 with TRBJ2-7, with a possible D match to TRBD1 (6 bases). The CDR3 totals 14 residues. The V end was cut by 2 bases, the J end by 3 bases, with 11 bases between. Germline V gene sequence: CDR1 MNHEY, CDR2 SVGAGI. The CDR3, as DNA: TGTGCCAGCAGTTACAACAGGGAAGACTACGAGCAGTACTTC. Protein product: CASSYNREDYEQYF.

This chain joins TRBV28 and TRBJ2-6; TRBD2 aligns across 9 bases. With V trimmed by 5 bases and J by 0 bases, 11 bases remained unmatched. The CDR3 has 19 residues. Germline V gene data show CDR1 as MDHEN and CDR2 as SYDVKM. DNA for the CDR3: TGTGCCAGCAGTACCATAGCGGGAGAACTCCTCTCTGGGGCCAACGTCCTGACTTTC. Protein: CASSTIAGELLSGANVLTF.

The rearrangement joins TRBV20-1 to TRBJ1-5; 8 positions match TRBD1. Trimming at V came to 0 bases and at J to 6 bases, leaving 10 bases not matched to a gene. This CDR3 spans 16 amino acids. The germline V gene has CDR1 DFQATT and CDR2 SNEGSKA (reference sequence). The CDR3 is CSARDGAGGVGQPQHF. CDR3 DNA sequence: TGCAGTGCTAGAGATGGGGCAGGGGGCGTGGGTCAGCCCCAGCATTTT.

The V gene is TRBV5-1, the J gene TRBJ2-7, with D possibly matching TRBD2 (5 bases). Trimming shortened V by 6 bases and J by 0 bases, and 16 bases separated the two germline ends. The CDR3 covers 15 residues. Germline CDR1 is SGHRS and CDR2 is YFSETQ. The CDR3 sequence is CASKRSTGNSYEQYF. The DNA of the CDR3 is TGCGCCAGCAAGCGGAGTACCGGGAACTCCTACGAGCAGTACTTC.

The chain uses TRBV29-1 and TRBJ1-6; D gene unclear. V was pared by 7 bases and J by 7 bases, with 14 bases between. CDR1 is SQVTM and CDR2 is ANQGSEA in the germline V gene. The CDR3 sequence is 13 residues long. The CDR3 loop reads CSAKDDRNSPLHF. Here the CDR3 DNA reads TGCAGCGCCAAGGACGATAGGAATTCACCCCTCCACTTT. Full variable domain (remainder filled in from reference TRBV29-1 and TRBJ1-6): SAVISQKPSRDICQRGTSLTIQCQVDSQVTMMFWYRQQPGQSLTLIATANQGSEATYESGFVIDKFPISRPNLTFSTLTVSNMSPEDSSIYLCSAKDDRNSPLHFGNGTRLTVT.

This clonotype came up a few times. The genes are TRBV7-2 and TRBJ2-7; 8 nucleotides line up with TRBD1. The ends lost 5 bases at V and 3 bases at J; junction bases unmatched: 9. The CDR3 extends over 15 amino acids. Germline values: CDR1 SGHTA, CDR2 FQGNSA. Here the CDR3 reads CASSPTDRELYEQYF. CDR3 in DNA: TGTGCCAGCAGCCCAACGGACAGGGAACTCTACGAGCAGTACTTC.

Written as DNA, the CDR3 is TGTGCCATCAGTGACCAGGGGGCCACCACCGGGGAGCTGTTTTTT. Amino acid sequence: CAISDQGATTGELFF. The chain employs TRBV10-3 and TRBJ2-2; 8 bases are a match to TRBD1. Germline V gene data show CDR1 as ENHRY and CDR2 as SYGVKD. V lost 3 bases and J lost 4; bases outside the gene matches: 4. The CDR3 length is 15 residues.

Concerning this clonotype itself: This may be a read error, as it is one base from a much larger clone. The gene calls are TRBV20-1 and TRBJ2-1; TRBD2 might be the D (6 bases). Germline values: CDR1 DFQATT, CDR2 SNEGSKA (reference sequence). This CDR3 has 13 amino acids. Trimming stripped 6 bases from V and 7 bases from J, with 16 bases between. CDR3 residues: CSAPHWGENEQFF. CDR3 in DNA: TGCAGTGCCCCACATTGGGGGGAAAATGAGCAGTTCTTC.

This clonotype has only a few counts. The V and J genes are TRBV7-8 and TRBJ2-1, with 9 bases fitting TRBD1. The CDR3 loop spans 15 amino acids. The V and J ends lost 6 bases and 4 bases, in that order; junction bases with no gene match: 7. Germline-derived CDR1 and CDR2 are SGHVS and FQNEAQ. CDR3 sequence: CASRTDRGEYNEQFF. The CDR3 nucleotides read TGTGCCAGCAGGACTGACAGGGGGGAGTACAATGAGCAGTTCTTC.

This chain uses TRBV20-1 with TRBJ1-5; unclear D gene. Germline assignment: CDR1 DFQATT and CDR2 SNEGSKA (reference sequence). The V end lost 3 bases, the J end lost 9 bases, and 18 bases lay between the germline ends. The CDR3 runs to 14 residues. CDR3 sequence (DNA): TGCAGTGCTAGCGAACCAGGTGCATCCCGGCCCCAGCATTTT. Translation: CSASEPGASRPQHF.

The chain uses TRBV15 and TRBJ2-6; D possibly corresponds to TRBD1 (6 bases). With 3 bases removed from V and 1 base from J, the gap between germline ends came to 10 bases. The CDR3 length is 16 residues. Germline CDR1 reads LNHNV; CDR2 reads YYDKDF (reference sequence). CDR3 amino acids: CATSRKTGSGANVLTF. The DNA of the CDR3 is TGTGCCACCAGCAGGAAGACAGGATCTGGGGCCAACGTCCTGACTTTC.

In its sample, this clonotype was seen a few times. The chain combines TRBV6-5 with TRBJ1-2, with unresolved D. The CDR3 spans 12 residues. V was pared by 2 bases and J by 5 bases, with 6 bases between. CDR1 and CDR2 from the germline V gene are MNHEY and SVGAGI. The CDR3 is CASSYGPYGYTF. The CDR3 region has the DNA TGTGCCAGCAGTTACGGACCGTATGGCTACACCTTC.

There are a few counts of this clonotype. The chain links TRBV10-3 to TRBJ2-7; 7 positions agree with TRBD2. Gene TRBJ2-5 matches the end of the DNA better, so the J call may be wrong. Germline CDR1 and CDR2: ENHRY and SYGVKD. The CDR3 length is 14 residues. The CDR3 here is CAISTGLVSETQYF. CDR3 nucleotide sequence: TGTGCCATATCGACCGGACTAGTATCGGAGACCCAGTACTTC.

The chain employs TRBV15 and TRBJ2-2; 9 bases match TRBD1. CDR3 length: 15 amino acids. With 5 bases clipped from V and 3 bases from J, the junction kept 4 bases outside the gene matches. Per the germline V gene, CDR1 is LNHNV and CDR2 is YYDKDF (reference sequence). CDR3 bases: TGTGCCACCAGCCGATGGGACAGGGACACCGGGGAGCTGTTTTTT. This encodes CATSRWDRDTGELFF.

The J gene is TRBJ2-7, the V gene TRBV4-3; TRBD1 aligns across 9 bases. Germline V gene lookup returns CDR1 LGHNA and CDR2 YSLEER. This CDR3 comprises 16 residues. The V segment lost 3 bases and the J segment 4 bases; nucleotides outside the gene matches: 10. The CDR3 DNA sequence: TGCGCCAGCAGCCAGTATACAGGGGGCCCCTTATACGAGCAGTACTTC. Its translation: CASSQYTGGPLYEQYF.

V is TRBV6-2 or TRBV6-3 and J is TRBJ2-3; D ambiguous. V lost 6 bases and J 6 bases, leaving 10 bases between the germline ends. CDR1 MNHEY and CDR2 SVGEGT come from the germline V gene. The length of the CDR3 is 12 residues. CDR3 sequence (DNA): TGTGCCAGCAGGACCAGGTCGGATACGCAGTATTTT. It specifies CASRTRSDTQYF.